The clone carrying this TCR beta chain was counted once. One end of the junction is discordant with germline, which a read error may explain. The data were produced by immunoSEQ multiplex PCR, yet TCRdb's version contains in-frame clones alone and is incomplete. The table has about 80,000 clones, about 92% seen once; the top ten hold under 0.85%. Per the germline V gene, CDR1 is SGDLS and CDR2 is YYNGEE. The length of the CDR3 is 11 residues. The sample belongs to a study of graft-versus-host responses after intestinal transplantation. This clonotype was sampled from a human patient who received an intestinal transplant, so some T cells may come from the graft donor. This chain links TRBV9 with TRBJ1-1; D call uncertain. Sequenced here: PBMCs, sampled 98 days after intestinal transplantation. The CDR3 protein is CASSGERTLFF. CDR3 DNA sequence: TGTGCCAGCAGCGGCGAAAGGACTCTTTTTTTT. The full variable domain, with the rest looked up from reference TRBV9 and TRBJ1-1, is DSGVTQTPKHLITATGQRVTLRCSPRSGDLSVYWYQQSLDQGLQFLIQYYNGEERAKGNILERFSAQQFPDLHSELNLSSLELGDSALYFCASSGERTLFFGQGTRLTVV.